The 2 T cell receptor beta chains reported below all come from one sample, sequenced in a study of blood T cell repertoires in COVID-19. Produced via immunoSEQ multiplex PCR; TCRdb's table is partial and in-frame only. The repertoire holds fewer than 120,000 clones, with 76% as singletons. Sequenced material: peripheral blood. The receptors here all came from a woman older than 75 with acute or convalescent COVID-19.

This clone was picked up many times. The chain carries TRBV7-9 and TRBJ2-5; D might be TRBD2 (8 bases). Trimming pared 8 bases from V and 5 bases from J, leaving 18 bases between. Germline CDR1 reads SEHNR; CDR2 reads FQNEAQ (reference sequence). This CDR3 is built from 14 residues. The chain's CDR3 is CASVRREGAETQYF. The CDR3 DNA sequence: TGTGCCAGCGTCCGACGGGAGGGGGCTGAGACCCAGTACTTC. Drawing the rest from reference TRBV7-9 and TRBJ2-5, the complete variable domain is DTGVSQNPRHKITKRGQNVTFRCDPISEHNRLYWYRQTLGQGPEFLTYFQNEAQLEKSRLLSDRFSAERPKGSFSTLEIQRTEQGDSAMYLCASVRREGAETQYFGPGTRLLVL.

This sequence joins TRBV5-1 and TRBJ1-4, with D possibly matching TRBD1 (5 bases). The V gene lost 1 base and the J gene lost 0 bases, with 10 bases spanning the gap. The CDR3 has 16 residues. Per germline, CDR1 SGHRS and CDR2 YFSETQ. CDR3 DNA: TGCGCCAGCAGCTTGACAGGACCTGCAACTAATGAAAAACTGTTTTTT. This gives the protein CASSLTGPATNEKLFF. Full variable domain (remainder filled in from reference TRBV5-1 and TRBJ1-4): KAGVTQTPRYLIKTRGQQVTLSCSPISGHRSVSWYQQTPGQGLQFLFEYFSETQRNKGNFPGRFSGRQFSNSRSEMNVSTLELGDSALYLCASSLTGPATNEKLFFGSGTQLSVL.